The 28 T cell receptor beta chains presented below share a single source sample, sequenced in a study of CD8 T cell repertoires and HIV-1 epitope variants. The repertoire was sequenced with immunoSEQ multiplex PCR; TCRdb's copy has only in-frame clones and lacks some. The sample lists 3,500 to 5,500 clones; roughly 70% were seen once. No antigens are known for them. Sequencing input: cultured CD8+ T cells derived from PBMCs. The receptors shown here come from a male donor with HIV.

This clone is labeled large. The CDR3 region has the DNA TGCGCCAGCAGCCAAGATCCCGTCGAACTCGACTATGGCTACACCTTC. Protein: CASSQDPVELDYGYTF. This chain uses TRBV4-3 with TRBJ1-2; unclear D gene. The CDR3 extends over 16 amino acids. V lost 0 bases and J lost 3, with 14 bases in between. Looked up from germline, CDR1 is LGHNA and CDR2 is YSLEER.

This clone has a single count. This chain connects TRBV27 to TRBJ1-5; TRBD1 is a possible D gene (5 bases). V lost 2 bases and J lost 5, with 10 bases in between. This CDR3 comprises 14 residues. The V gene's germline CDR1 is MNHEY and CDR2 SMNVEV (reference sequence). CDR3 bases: TGTGCCAGCAGTTTAGGGTCAGGGCATCAGCCCCAGCATTTT. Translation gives CASSLGSGHQPQHF.

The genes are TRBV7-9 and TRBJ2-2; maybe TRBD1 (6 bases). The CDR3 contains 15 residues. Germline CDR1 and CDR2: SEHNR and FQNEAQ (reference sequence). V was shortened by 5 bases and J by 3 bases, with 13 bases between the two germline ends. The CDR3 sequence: CASSPRGADTGELFF. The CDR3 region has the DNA TGTGCCAGCAGCCCCAGGGGCGCAGACACCGGGGAGCTGTTTTTT. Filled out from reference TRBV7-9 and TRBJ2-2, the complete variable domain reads DTGVSQNPRHKITKRGQNVTFRCDPISEHNRLYWYRQTLGQGPEFLTYFQNEAQLEKSRLLSDRFSAERPKGSFSTLEIQRTEQGDSAMYLCASSPRGADTGELFFGEGSRLTVL.

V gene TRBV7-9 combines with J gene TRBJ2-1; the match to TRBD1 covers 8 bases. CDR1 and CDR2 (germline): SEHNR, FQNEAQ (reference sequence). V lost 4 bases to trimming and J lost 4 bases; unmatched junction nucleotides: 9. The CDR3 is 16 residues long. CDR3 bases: TGTGCCAGCAGCTACGAAACCGGGACAGGATACAATGAGCAGTTCTTC. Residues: CASSYETGTGYNEQFF.

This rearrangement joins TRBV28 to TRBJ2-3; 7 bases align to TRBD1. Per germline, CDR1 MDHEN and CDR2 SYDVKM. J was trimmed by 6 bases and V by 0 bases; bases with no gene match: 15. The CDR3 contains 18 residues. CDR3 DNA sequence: TGTGCCAGCAGTTTATGGGTGGCGAGGGGGCCCTCCCCCGATACGCAGTATTTT. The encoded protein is CASSLWVARGPSPDTQYF.

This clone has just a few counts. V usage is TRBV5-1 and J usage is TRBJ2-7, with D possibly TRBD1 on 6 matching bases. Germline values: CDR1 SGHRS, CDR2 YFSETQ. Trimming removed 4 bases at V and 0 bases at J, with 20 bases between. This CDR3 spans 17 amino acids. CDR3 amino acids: CASSLLPLQGSSYEQYF. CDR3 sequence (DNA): TGCGCCAGCAGCCTCCTCCCCCTACAGGGAAGCTCCTACGAGCAGTACTTC. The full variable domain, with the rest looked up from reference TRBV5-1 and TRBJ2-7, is KAGVTQTPRYLIKTRGQQVTLSCSPISGHRSVSWYQQTPGQGLQFLFEYFSETQRNKGNFPGRFSGRQFSNSRSEMNVSTLELGDSALYLCASSLLPLQGSSYEQYFGPGTRLTVT.

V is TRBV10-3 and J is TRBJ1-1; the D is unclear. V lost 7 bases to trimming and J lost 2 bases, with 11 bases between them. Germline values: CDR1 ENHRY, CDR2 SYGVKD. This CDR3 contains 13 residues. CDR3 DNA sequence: TGTGCCATCACTTTGGACGGAAACACTGAAGCTTTCTTT. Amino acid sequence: CAITLDGNTEAFF.

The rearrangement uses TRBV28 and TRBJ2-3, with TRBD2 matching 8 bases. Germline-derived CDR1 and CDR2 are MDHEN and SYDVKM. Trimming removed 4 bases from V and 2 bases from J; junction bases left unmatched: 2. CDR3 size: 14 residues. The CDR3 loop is CASSSTSVTDTQYF. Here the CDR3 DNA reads TGTGCCAGCAGTTCGACTAGCGTCACAGATACGCAGTATTTT.

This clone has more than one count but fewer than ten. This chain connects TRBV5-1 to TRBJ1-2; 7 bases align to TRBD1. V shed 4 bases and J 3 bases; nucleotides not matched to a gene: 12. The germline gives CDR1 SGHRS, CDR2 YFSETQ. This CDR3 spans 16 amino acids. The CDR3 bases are TGCGCCAGCAGCACAAACTTCGACAGGGCTGACTATGGCTACACCTTC. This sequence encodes CASSTNFDRADYGYTF.

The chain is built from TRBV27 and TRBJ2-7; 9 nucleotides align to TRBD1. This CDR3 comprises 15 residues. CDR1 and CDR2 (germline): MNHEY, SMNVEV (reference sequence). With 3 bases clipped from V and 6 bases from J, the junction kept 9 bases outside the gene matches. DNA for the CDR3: TGTGCCAGCAGTTTCGCCTCCCAGACAGGGGGCGAGCAGTACTTC. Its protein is CASSFASQTGGEQYF.

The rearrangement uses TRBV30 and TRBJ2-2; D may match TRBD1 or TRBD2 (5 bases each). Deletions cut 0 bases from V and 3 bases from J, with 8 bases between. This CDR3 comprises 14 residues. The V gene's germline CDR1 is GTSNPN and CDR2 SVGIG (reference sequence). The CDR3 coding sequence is TGTGCCTGGAGTGTATTGGGGGACACCGGGGAGCTGTTTTTT. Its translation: CAWSVLGDTGELFF.

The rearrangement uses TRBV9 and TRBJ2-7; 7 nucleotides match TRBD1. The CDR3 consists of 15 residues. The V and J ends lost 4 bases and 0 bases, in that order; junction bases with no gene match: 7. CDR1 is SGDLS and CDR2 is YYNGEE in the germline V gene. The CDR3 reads CASSPGGVYSYEQYF. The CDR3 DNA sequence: TGTGCCAGCAGCCCAGGGGGAGTTTACTCCTACGAGCAGTACTTC. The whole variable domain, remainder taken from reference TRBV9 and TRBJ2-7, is DSGVTQTPKHLITATGQRVTLRCSPRSGDLSVYWYQQSLDQGLQFLIQYYNGEERAKGNILERFSAQQFPDLHSELNLSSLELGDSALYFCASSPGGVYSYEQYFGPGTRLTVT.

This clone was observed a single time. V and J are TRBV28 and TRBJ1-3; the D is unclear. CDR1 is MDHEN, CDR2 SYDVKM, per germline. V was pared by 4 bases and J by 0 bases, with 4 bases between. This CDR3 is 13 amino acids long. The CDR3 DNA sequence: TGTGCCAGCAGTTCCCCCTCTGGAAACACCATATATTTT. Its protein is CASSSPSGNTIYF.

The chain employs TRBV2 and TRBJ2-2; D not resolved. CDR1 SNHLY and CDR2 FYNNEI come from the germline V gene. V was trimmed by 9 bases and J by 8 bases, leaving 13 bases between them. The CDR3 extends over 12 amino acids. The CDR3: CARRTEKGELFF. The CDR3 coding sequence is TGTGCCAGAAGAACAGAGAAGGGGGAGCTGTTTTTT.

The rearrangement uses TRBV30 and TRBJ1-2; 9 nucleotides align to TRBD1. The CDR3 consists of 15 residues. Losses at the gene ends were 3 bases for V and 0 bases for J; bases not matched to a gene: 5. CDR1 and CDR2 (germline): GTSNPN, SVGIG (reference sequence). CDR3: CAWSGTGSANYGYTF. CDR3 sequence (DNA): TGTGCCTGGAGCGGGACAGGGTCAGCTAACTATGGCTACACCTTC. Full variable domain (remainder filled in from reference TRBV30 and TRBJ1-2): SQTIHQWPATLVQPVGSPLSLECTVEGTSNPNLYWYRQAAGRGLQLLFYSVGIGQISSEVPQNLSASRPQDRQFILSSKKLLLSDSGFYLCAWSGTGSANYGYTFGSGTRLTVV.

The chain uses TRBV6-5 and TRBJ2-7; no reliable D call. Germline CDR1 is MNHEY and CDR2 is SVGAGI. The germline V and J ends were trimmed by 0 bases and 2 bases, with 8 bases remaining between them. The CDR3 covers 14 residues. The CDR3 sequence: CASSYSNQAYEQYF. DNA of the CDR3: TGTGCCAGCAGTTACTCCAACCAAGCCTACGAGCAGTACTTC.

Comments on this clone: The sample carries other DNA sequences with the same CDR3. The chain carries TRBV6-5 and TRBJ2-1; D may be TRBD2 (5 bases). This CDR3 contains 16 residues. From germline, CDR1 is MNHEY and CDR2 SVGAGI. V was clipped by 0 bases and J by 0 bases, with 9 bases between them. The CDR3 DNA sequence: TGTGCCAGCAGTTACTCAGCGGCCAGCTCCTACAATGAGCAGTTCTTC. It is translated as CASSYSAASSYNEQFF.

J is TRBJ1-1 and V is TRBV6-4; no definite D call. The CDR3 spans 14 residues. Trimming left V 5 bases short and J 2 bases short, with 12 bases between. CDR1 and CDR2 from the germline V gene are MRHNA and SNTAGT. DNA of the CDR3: TGTGCCAGCAGTCCTGGAATGGCAAACACTGAAGCTTTCTTT. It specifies CASSPGMANTEAFF.

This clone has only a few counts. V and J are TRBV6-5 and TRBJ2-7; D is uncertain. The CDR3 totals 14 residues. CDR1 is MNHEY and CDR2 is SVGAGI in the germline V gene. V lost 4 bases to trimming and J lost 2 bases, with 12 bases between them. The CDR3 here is CASSSDVSAYEQYF. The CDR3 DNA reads TGTGCCAGCAGTTCAGATGTCTCGGCCTACGAGCAGTACTTC.

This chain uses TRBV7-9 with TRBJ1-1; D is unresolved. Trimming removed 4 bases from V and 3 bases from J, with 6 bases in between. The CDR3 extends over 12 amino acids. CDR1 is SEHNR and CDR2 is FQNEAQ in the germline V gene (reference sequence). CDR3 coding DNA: TGTGCCAGCAGCTCCCCGTACACTGAAGCTTTCTTT. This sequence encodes CASSSPYTEAFF.

This CDR3 reads CASRPGQAGEQYF. CDR3 DNA sequence: TGTGCCAGCAGACCTGGACAGGCCGGCGAGCAGTACTTC. The chain joins TRBV27 to TRBJ2-7, with 7 bases matching TRBD1. The CDR3 sequence is 13 residues long. The junction had 8 bases not matched to a gene; V was cut back by 6 bases and J by 6 bases. From germline, CDR1 is MNHEY and CDR2 SMNVEV (reference sequence).

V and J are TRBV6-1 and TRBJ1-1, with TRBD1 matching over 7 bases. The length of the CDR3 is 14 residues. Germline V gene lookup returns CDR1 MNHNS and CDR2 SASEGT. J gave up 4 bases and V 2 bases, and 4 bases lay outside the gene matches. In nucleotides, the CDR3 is TGTGCCAGCAGTGAAACAGGGGTTTCCACTGAAGCTTTCTTT. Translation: CASSETGVSTEAFF.

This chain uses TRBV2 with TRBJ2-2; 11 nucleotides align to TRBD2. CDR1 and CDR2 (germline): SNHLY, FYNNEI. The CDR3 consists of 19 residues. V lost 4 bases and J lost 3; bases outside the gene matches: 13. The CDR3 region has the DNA TGTGCCAGCAGTGCGTATCGGCCTAGCGGGAGGCGGGACACCGGGGAGCTGTTTTTT. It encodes CASSAYRPSGRRDTGELFF.

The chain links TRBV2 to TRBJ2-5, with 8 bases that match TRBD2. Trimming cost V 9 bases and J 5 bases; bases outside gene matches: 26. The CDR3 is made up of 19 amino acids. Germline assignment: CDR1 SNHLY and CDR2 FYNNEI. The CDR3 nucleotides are TGTGCCAGACGTCGAAAGCTAACTAGCGGTAAGGGGCCGTTTGAGACCCAGTACTTC. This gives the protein CARRRKLTSGKGPFETQYF.

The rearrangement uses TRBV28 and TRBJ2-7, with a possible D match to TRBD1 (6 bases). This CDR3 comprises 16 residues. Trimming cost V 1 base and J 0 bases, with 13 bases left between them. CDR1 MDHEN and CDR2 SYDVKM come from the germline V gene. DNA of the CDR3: TGTGCCAGCAGTTTATCACAGGGAACCCTCTCCTACGAGCAGTACTTC. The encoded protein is CASSLSQGTLSYEQYF.

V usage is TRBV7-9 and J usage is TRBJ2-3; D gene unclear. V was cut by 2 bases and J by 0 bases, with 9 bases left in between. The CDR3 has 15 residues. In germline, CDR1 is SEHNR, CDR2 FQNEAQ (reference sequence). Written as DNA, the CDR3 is TGTGCCAGCAGCTTAATGGCGGCTAGCACAGATACGCAGTATTTT. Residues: CASSLMAASTDTQYF.

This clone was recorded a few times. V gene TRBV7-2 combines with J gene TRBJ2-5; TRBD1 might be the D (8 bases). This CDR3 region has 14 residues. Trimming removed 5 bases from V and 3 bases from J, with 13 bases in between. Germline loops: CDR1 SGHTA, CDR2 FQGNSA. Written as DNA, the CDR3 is TGTGCCAGCAGCGTAACAGGGGGGGAAGAGACCCAGTACTTC. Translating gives CASSVTGGEETQYF.

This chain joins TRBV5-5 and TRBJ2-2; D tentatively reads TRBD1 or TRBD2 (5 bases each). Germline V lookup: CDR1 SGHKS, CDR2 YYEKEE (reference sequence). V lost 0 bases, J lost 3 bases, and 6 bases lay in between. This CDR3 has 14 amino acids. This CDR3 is CASSLGGHTGELFF. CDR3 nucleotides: TGTGCCAGCAGCTTGGGGGGACACACCGGGGAGCTGTTTTTT.